This T cell receptor beta chain emerged from a study of blood T cells in healthy people across ages. Findings and limits, study-wide: The CMV status of each donor remained undetermined, and this could have confounded shifts in expanded clonotypes. Naive T cell percentage by flow cytometry tracked strongly with beta diversity.

V was clipped by 1 base and J by 8 bases, with 6 bases between them. CDR1 is GTSNPN and CDR2 is SVGIG in the germline V gene (reference sequence). This CDR3 has 11 residues. This clonotype was recorded only once. The antigen remains undetermined. Using a J-beta primer mix together with a sample-barcoded 5' primer, a second PCR was run for about 7 to 12 cycles. MiXCR was run by TCRdb on the 5' RACE reads, yielding one entry per CDR3 protein. The sample has some 1.5 million distinct CDR3 sequences, approximately 43% seen once. The chain joins TRBV30 to TRBJ2-1, with D unresolved. Material: blood. The clonotype was recovered from a woman aged 18-29 years in good health. The chain's CDR3 is CAWSADHEQFF. In DNA form, the CDR3 reads TGTGCCTGGAGTGCAGATCATGAGCAGTTCTTC.